The following is a T cell receptor beta chain sequence with its context. What it recognizes is unknown. The data belong to a study of T cell responses to AZD1222 COVID-19 vaccine. The V gene's germline CDR1 is MNHEY and CDR2 SVGAGI. The CDR3 totals 14 residues. The ends were cut back, 10 bases at V and 1 base at J, with 16 bases in the middle. Assay: immunoSEQ multiplex PCR; the TCRdb copy retains only in-frame clones and omits some. The sample contains 100,000 to 150,000 clones, 90% of which appear only once. The study's findings and limits: Among AZD1222 vaccinees, only 5 or 6 were seropositive at baseline.

The sequencing here drew on peripheral blood, taken on day 0 of AZD1222 vaccination. The TCR was taken from an adult in good health. The genes are TRBV6-5 and TRBJ1-1; D gene unclear. CDR3 bases: TGTGCCACCAAACTGTCGACGGGGAACACTGAAGCTTTCTTT. Its translation is CATKLSTGNTEAFF.